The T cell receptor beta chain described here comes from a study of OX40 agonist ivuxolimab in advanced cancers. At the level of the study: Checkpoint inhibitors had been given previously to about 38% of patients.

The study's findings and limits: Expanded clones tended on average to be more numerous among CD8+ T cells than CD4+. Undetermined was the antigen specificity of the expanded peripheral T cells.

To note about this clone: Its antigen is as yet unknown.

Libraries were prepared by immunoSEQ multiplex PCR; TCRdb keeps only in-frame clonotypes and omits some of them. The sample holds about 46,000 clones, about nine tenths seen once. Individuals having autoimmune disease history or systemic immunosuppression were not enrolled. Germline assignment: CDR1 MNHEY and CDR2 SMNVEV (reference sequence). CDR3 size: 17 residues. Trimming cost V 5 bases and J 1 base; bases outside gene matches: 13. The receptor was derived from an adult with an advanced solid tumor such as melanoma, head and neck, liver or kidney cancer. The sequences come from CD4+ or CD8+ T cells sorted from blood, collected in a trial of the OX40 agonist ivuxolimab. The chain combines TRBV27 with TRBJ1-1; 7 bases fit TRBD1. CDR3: CASSRWIDRVGNTEAFF. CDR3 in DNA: TGTGCCAGCAGTCGCTGGATTGACAGGGTCGGGAACACTGAAGCTTTCTTT.